This T cell receptor beta chain was obtained from a study of molecular identifiers for immune sequencing clone quantification. Background on the study: Across replicate runs, RNA obtained from around 20,000 or 100,000 naive CD8 cells was divided into five, with four undergoing sequencing.

Findings and caveats of the study: In naive cells, under 1% of molecules belonged to clones above 20 RNA copies, against over 98% in effector cells.

Trimming shortened V by 3 bases and J by 2 bases, and 9 bases separated the two germline ends. The CDR3 has 14 amino acids. The germline CDR1 and CDR2 sequences are MNHEY and SMNVEV (reference sequence). This clonotype was picked up many times. The antigen is unknown. MiXCR was run by TCRdb on the PCR reads, yielding one entry per CDR3 protein. There are hundreds of thousands of distinct CDR3 sequences in the sample; about 25% occur only once, and roughly 0.83% lies in the top ten. The naive CD8 libraries originated from between roughly 18,000 and 1,000,000 sorted cells and drew on 10%, 30% or 50% RNA. Sorted naive CD8 T cells were those defined as CD8+CD4-CCR7+CD45RA+.

The specimen was naive CD8+ T cells from blood, with Jurkat cell RNA spiked in. Subset defined: FACS-sorted CD8+CD4-CCR7+CD45RA+ naive T cells. The TCR sequence derives from a human donor in good health. Some libraries in this study had Jurkat cell RNA spiked in. The chain uses TRBV27 and TRBJ2-3; D unresolved. In nucleotides, the CDR3 is TGTGCCAGCAGTTTCTCCCCATCCACAGATACGCAGTATTTT. It encodes CASSFSPSTDTQYF.